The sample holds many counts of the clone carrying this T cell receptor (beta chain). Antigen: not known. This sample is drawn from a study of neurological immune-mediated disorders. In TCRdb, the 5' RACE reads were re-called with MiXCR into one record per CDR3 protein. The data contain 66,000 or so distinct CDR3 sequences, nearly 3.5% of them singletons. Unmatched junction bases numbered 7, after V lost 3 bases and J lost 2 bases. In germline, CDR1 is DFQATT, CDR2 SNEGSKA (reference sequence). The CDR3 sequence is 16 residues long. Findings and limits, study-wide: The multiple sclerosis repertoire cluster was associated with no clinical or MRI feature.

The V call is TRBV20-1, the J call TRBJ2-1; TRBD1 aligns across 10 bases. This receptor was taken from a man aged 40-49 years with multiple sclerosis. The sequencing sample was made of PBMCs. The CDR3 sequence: CSASPGQGITYNEQFF. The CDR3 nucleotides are TGCAGTGCTAGCCCGGGACAGGGGATTACCTACAATGAGCAGTTCTTC.